The clone carrying this T cell receptor beta chain was found many times. Its antigen is undetermined. These data come from a study of identical twins. Study conclusions and caveats: In monozygotic twins, models underestimated the sharing of out-of-frame TCR alpha. Cord blood beta clonotypes present at high abundance carried fewer insertions; no such pattern appeared in memory repertoires.

Germline assignment: CDR1 SGDLS and CDR2 YYNGEE. V lost 2 bases, J lost 6 bases, and 7 bases stayed unmatched. This CDR3 has 16 residues. TCRdb re-derived calls from the 5' RACE reads in MiXCR, one entry per CDR3 protein. The data contain about 450,000 distinct CDR3 sequences, around a sixth of them singletons. This TCR derives from a man aged 45 to 65 in good health. V gene TRBV9 combines with J gene TRBJ2-3; 12 nucleotides align to TRBD2. Input material: naive T cells sorted from blood. CDR3 in amino acids: CASSVRLAGVGDTQYF. As DNA, the CDR3 is TGTGCCAGCAGCGTGCGACTAGCGGGAGTTGGTGATACGCAGTATTTT.